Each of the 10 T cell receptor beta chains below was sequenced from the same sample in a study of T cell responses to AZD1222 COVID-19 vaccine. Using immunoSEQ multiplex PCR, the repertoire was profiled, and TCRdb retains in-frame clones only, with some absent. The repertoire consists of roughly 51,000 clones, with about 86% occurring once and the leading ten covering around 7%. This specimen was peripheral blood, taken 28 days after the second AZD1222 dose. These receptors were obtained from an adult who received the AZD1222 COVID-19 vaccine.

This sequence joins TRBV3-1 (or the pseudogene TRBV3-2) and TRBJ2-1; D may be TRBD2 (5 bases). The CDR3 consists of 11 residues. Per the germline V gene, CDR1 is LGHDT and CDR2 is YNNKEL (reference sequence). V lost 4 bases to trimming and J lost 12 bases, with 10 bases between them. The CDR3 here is CASSLGRGQFF. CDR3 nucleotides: TGTGCCAGCAGCCTGGGCCGGGGGCAGTTCTTC.

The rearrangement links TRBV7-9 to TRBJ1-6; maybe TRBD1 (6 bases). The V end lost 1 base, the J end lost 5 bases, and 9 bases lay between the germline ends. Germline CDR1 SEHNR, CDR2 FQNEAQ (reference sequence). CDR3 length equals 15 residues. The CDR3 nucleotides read TGTGCCAGCAGCTTAGTGACAGGAGATAATTCACCCCTCCACTTT. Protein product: CASSLVTGDNSPLHF.

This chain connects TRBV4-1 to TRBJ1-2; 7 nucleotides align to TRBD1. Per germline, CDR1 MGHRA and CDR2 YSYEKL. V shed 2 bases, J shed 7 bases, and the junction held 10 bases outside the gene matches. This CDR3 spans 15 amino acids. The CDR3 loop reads CASSQPTTGVIGYTF. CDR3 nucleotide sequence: TGCGCCAGCAGCCAACCTACCACAGGGGTTATTGGCTACACCTTC.

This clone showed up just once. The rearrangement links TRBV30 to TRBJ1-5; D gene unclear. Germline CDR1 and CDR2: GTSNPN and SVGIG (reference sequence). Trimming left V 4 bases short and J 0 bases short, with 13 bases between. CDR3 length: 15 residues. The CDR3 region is CAWKNGQNSNQPQHF. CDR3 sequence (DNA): TGTGCCTGGAAAAACGGCCAAAATAGCAATCAGCCCCAGCATTTT.

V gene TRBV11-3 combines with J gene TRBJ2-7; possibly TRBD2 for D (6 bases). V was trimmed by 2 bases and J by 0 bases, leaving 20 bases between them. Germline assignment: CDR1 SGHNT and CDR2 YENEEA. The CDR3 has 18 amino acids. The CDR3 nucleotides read TGTGCCAGCAGCTTAACGGTCCTTAGCGGCAGAGTCTCCTACGAGCAGTACTTC. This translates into CASSLTVLSGRVSYEQYF.

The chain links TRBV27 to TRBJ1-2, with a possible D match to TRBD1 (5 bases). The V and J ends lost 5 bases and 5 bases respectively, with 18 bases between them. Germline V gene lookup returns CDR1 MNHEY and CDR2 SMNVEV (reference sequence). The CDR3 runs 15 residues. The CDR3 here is CASSPWTGGVYGYTF. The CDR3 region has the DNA TGTGCCAGCAGTCCCTGGACGGGGGGGGTTTATGGCTACACCTTC.

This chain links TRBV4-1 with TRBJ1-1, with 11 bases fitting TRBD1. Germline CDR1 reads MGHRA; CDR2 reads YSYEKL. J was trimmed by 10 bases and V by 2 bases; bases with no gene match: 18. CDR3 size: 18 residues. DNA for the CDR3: TGCGCCAGCAGCCAAAGTAATTCAGGAGGACAGGGGGCGGTTGGAGCTTTCTTT. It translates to CASSQSNSGGQGAVGAFF.

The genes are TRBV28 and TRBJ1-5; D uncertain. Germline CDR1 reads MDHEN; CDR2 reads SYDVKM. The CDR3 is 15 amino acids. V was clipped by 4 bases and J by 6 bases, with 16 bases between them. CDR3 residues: CASSSRKTPGQPQHF. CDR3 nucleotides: TGTGCCAGCAGTTCGCGGAAGACCCCTGGTCAGCCCCAGCATTTT.

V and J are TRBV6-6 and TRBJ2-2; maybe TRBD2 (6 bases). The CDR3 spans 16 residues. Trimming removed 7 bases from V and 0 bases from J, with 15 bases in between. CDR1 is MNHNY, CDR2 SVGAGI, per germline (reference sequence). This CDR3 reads CASKAGKDANTGELFF. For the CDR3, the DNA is TGTGCCAGCAAGGCGGGAAAGGACGCGAACACCGGGGAGCTGTTTTTT.

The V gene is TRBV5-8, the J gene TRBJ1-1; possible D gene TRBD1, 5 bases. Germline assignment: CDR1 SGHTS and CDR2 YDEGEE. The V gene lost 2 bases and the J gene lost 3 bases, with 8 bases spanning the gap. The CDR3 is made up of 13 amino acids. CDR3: CASSFQGDTEAFF. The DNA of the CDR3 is TGTGCCAGCAGCTTCCAGGGAGACACTGAAGCTTTCTTT.